This T cell receptor (beta chain) was sequenced in a study of blood T cell repertoires in COVID-19. Background on the study: Nucleic acid was either cDNA or gDNA, and it came from T cells, B-cell-depleted T cells, or PBMCs.

CDR3 size: 13 residues. Deletions cut 6 bases from V and 9 bases from J, with 15 bases between. Germline values: CDR1 LNHDA, CDR2 SQIVND (reference sequence). Authors' data handling: Amplification of reference gene primers was used by the study to estimate nucleated cell counts. This table comes from immunoSEQ multiplex PCR, and its TCRdb copy is limited to in-frame clones, with some not included. V and J calls and clone size are copied from that table; D and trimming were computed from the DNA. The sample has 65,000 to 90,000 clones, roughly 83% seen once. This TCR was recovered from a woman aged 55-69 years with acute or convalescent COVID-19. V gene TRBV19 combines with J gene TRBJ1-5; D might be TRBD1 (5 bases). Sequencing used peripheral blood. The CDR3 sequence: CASRGEGPTPQHF. For the CDR3, the DNA is TGTGCCAGTAGGGGGGAGGGCCCGACGCCCCAGCATTTT.